Each of the 32 T cell receptor beta chains below was sequenced from the same sample in a study of shared clonotypes between healthy human individuals. The repertoire was sequenced with immunoSEQ multiplex PCR; TCRdb's copy has only in-frame clones and lacks some. The sample lists 2 million to 3 million clones, 90% to 95% seen once, with around 0.4% in the top ten. The source material was naive CD4+ T cells from PBMCs. Subset denoted: CD45RA+ positively selected. These receptors all come from a man younger than 30 in good health. Some clones in this sample may be carry-over from other donors' samples.

Concerning this clone itself: This sample also contains other DNA sequences that code for the same CDR3. The chain couples TRBV28 to TRBJ2-7; D is unresolved. V was trimmed by 5 bases and J by 0 bases, leaving 5 bases between them. The CDR3 covers 12 residues. The germline V gene has CDR1 MDHEN and CDR2 SYDVKM. In DNA form, the CDR3 reads TGTGCCAGCAGTCCTCACTCCTACGAGCAGTACTTC. Translating gives CASSPHSYEQYF.

This chain uses TRBV7-2 with TRBJ2-3; D gene unclear. This CDR3 is 12 amino acids long. Germline-derived CDR1 and CDR2 are SGHTA and FQGNSA. The V end lost 6 bases, the J end lost 2 bases, and 6 bases lay between the germline ends. As DNA, the CDR3 is TGTGCCAGCAGGGGAATCACAGATACGCAGTATTTT. Its protein is CASRGITDTQYF.

This clone was counted a single time. The rearrangement links TRBV7-3 to TRBJ2-1, with TRBD2 identical over 9 bases. The germline CDR1 and CDR2 sequences are SGHTA and FQGTGA. The V gene end was trimmed by 5 bases and the J gene end by 2 bases; junction bases not matched to a gene: 4. This CDR3 contains 15 residues. The CDR3 here is CASSKAGGTYNEQFF. CDR3 coding DNA: TGTGCCAGCAGCAAAGCGGGAGGAACCTACAATGAGCAGTTCTTC.

This chain uses TRBV7-3 with TRBJ2-2; 7 bases match TRBD2. CDR1 and CDR2 from the germline V gene are SGHTA and FQGTGA. V dropped 5 bases and J dropped 0; count of bases not matched to a gene: 3. This CDR3 comprises 15 residues. Here the CDR3 DNA reads TGTGCCAGCAGCCACACTAGCGCGAACACCGGGGAGCTGTTTTTT. This encodes CASSHTSANTGELFF.

V gene TRBV4-2 combines with J gene TRBJ2-7, with a weak D call TRBD1 (5 bases). Germline CDR1 reads LGHNA; CDR2 reads YNFKEQ. The V end lost 2 bases, the J end lost 3 bases, and 11 bases lay between the germline ends. The CDR3 runs 14 residues. The CDR3 DNA sequence: TGTGCCAGCAGCCAACCCCCTCAGGGCTACGAGCAGTACTTC. Protein: CASSQPPQGYEQYF.

The V gene is TRBV5-6, the J gene TRBJ2-3; TRBD1 matches 11 bases. The CDR3 contains 18 residues. Germline loops: CDR1 SGHDT, CDR2 YYEEEE. Unmatched junction bases numbered 10, after V lost 2 bases and J lost 2 bases. In DNA, the CDR3 is TGTGCCAGCAGCTTCCTGGACAGGGGGCTACCCTACACAGATACGCAGTATTTT. It codes for CASSFLDRGLPYTDTQYF.

The gene calls are TRBV5-1 and TRBJ2-7; 12 nucleotides line up with TRBD2. The CDR3 has 16 residues. The germline CDR1 and CDR2 sequences are SGHRS and YFSETQ. V gave up 0 bases and J gave up 6 bases; unmatched junction bases: 7. The CDR3 spells CASSLEGLAGGGEQYF. CDR3 in DNA: TGCGCCAGCAGCTTGGAGGGACTAGCGGGCGGCGGCGAGCAGTACTTC.

CDR3: CASKDGIATSTDTQYF. The CDR3 nucleotides are TGCGCCAGCAAGGATGGGATAGCGACTAGCACAGATACGCAGTATTTT. The rearrangement joins TRBV10-2 to TRBJ2-3; possibly TRBD2 for D (5 bases). V gave up 7 bases and J gave up 0 bases, with 17 bases separating them. Germline CDR1 and CDR2: WSHSY and SAAADI. CDR3 size: 16 residues.

The chain couples TRBV5-1 to TRBJ2-5; tentatively, D is TRBD1 or TRBD2 (6 bases each). CDR3 size: 14 residues. Trimming took off 4 bases at V and 5 bases at J, with 15 bases between the two ends. Germline V gene sequence: CDR1 SGHRS, CDR2 YFSETQ. The CDR3 sequence is CASSNQGTGETQYF. As DNA, the CDR3 is TGCGCCAGCAGCAACCAGGGGACTGGGGAGACCCAGTACTTC.

This rearrangement joins TRBV19 to TRBJ2-7; TRBD1 aligns across 9 bases. V shed 3 bases and J 2 bases; nucleotides not matched to a gene: 14. Germline V gene lookup returns CDR1 LNHDA and CDR2 SQIVND (reference sequence). The CDR3 is 18 amino acids. The CDR3 here is CASSIRGRPGQGTYEQYF. The CDR3 DNA reads TGTGCCAGTAGTATTCGAGGTAGACCGGGACAGGGTACCTACGAGCAGTACTTC.

The genes are TRBV9 and TRBJ2-3; 9 bases match TRBD1. Germline V gene lookup returns CDR1 SGDLS and CDR2 YYNGEE. The CDR3 has 17 amino acids. V gave up 3 bases and J gave up 3 bases; unmatched junction bases: 11. Written as DNA, the CDR3 is TGTGCCAGCAGCGAGAGCCTTCGGGACAGGGCAACAGATACGCAGTATTTT. Residues: CASSESLRDRATDTQYF.

This chain joins TRBV5-1 and TRBJ2-2; perhaps TRBD2 as D (6 bases). The V gene lost 1 base and the J gene lost 3 bases, with 19 bases spanning the gap. Germline CDR1 SGHRS, CDR2 YFSETQ. This CDR3 region has 18 residues. The CDR3, as DNA: TGCGCCAGCAGCTTGAATTCCGGAGGGCGGAAACACACCGGGGAGCTGTTTTTT. Its translation: CASSLNSGGRKHTGELFF.

The chain recombines TRBV7-2 with TRBJ1-3; D gene unclear. This CDR3 spans 13 amino acids. Trimming removed 3 bases from V and 4 bases from J, with 7 bases in between. The V gene's germline CDR1 is SGHTA and CDR2 FQGNSA. CDR3 sequence reads: CASSFQFGNTIYF. DNA of the CDR3: TGTGCCAGCAGCTTCCAGTTCGGAAACACCATATATTTT.

Written as DNA, the CDR3 is TGTGCCAGCAGCCCATACAGAGCCCTTGGAAACACCATATATTTT. Protein product: CASSPYRALGNTIYF. The chain combines TRBV7-9 with TRBJ1-3, with unresolved D. The CDR3 runs to 15 residues. Germline V gene data show CDR1 as SEHNR and CDR2 as FQNEAQ (reference sequence). V shed 5 bases and J shed 3 bases, with 14 bases lying between them.

CDR3 protein: CASSPGLEGGAEAFF. The DNA of the CDR3 is TGTGCCAGCAGCCCAGGGTTGGAGGGGGGCGCTGAAGCTTTCTTT. V gene TRBV11-2 combines with J gene TRBJ1-1; D possibly corresponds to TRBD1 (6 bases). This CDR3 contains 15 residues. V dropped 5 bases and J dropped 6 bases, with 19 bases sitting between them. Looked up from germline, CDR1 is SGHAT and CDR2 is FQNNGV.

The V gene is TRBV7-8, the J gene TRBJ1-1, with D perhaps matching TRBD1 (6 bases). The V gene lost 3 bases and the J gene lost 1 base, with 12 bases spanning the gap. The CDR3 is made up of 15 amino acids. Germline loops: CDR1 SGHVS, CDR2 FQNEAQ. Written as DNA, the CDR3 is TGTGCCAGCAGCTTGTTAGGGGGGAAGAACACTGAAGCTTTCTTT. This translates into CASSLLGGKNTEAFF. The full variable domain, with the rest looked up from reference TRBV7-8 and TRBJ1-1, is GAGVSQSPRYKVAKRGQDVALRCDPISGHVSLFWYQQALGQGPEFLTYFQNEAQLDKSGLPSDRFFAERPEGSVSTLKIQRTQQEDSAVYLCASSLLGGKNTEAFFGQGTRLTVV.

V gene TRBV6-6 combines with J gene TRBJ1-3; TRBD1 agrees at 7 bases. With 2 bases clipped from V and 0 bases from J, the junction kept 4 bases outside the gene matches. The CDR3 has 16 residues. Germline V lookup: CDR1 MNHNY, CDR2 SVGAGI (reference sequence). CDR3 protein: CASSYPTGSSGNTIYF. The CDR3 DNA is TGTGCCAGCAGTTACCCGACAGGGAGCTCTGGAAACACCATATATTTT.

J is TRBJ2-7 and V is TRBV27; 10 bases map to TRBD2. This CDR3 is built from 16 residues. Germline loops: CDR1 MNHEY, CDR2 SMNVEV (reference sequence). The ends lost 3 bases at V and 3 bases at J; junction bases unmatched: 8. The CDR3 is CASSFYPRTSGYEQYF. The CDR3, as DNA: TGTGCCAGCAGTTTTTATCCCCGGACTAGCGGCTACGAGCAGTACTTC.

J is TRBJ1-1 and V is TRBV5-5, with D hard to call. The V end lost 4 bases, the J end lost 5 bases, and 9 bases lay between the germline ends. Looked up from germline, CDR1 is SGHKS and CDR2 is YYEKEE (reference sequence). The CDR3 is 12 residues long. CDR3 nucleotide sequence: TGTGCCAGCAGCAATCTCCAGACTGAAGCTTTCTTT. Residues: CASSNLQTEAFF.

The chain uses TRBV30 and TRBJ1-2, with D uncertain. V was shortened by 5 bases and J by 4 bases, with 17 bases between the two germline ends. Germline loops: CDR1 GTSNPN, CDR2 SVGIG (reference sequence). CDR3 size: 14 residues. The CDR3 nucleotides read TGTGCCTGGGGACCCGGTGTTAAGGTCTATGGCTACACCTTC. This gives the protein CAWGPGVKVYGYTF.

The gene calls are TRBV9 and TRBJ2-6; 7 bases agree with TRBD2. The CDR3 runs 18 residues. CDR1 is SGDLS and CDR2 is YYNGEE in the germline V gene. Losses at the gene ends were 0 bases for V and 0 bases for J; bases not matched to a gene: 6. The CDR3 reads CASSVGLAVSSGANVLTF. The CDR3 nucleotides read TGTGCCAGCAGCGTAGGACTAGCTGTCAGCTCTGGGGCCAACGTCCTGACTTTC.

The chain uses TRBV6-1 and TRBJ1-6; D may be TRBD1 (5 bases). The germline V gene encodes CDR1 MNHNS and CDR2 SASEGT. The CDR3 is 14 amino acids. CDR3 loop: CAIGAGRWGSPLHF. The CDR3 DNA reads TGTGCTATAGGGGCAGGCCGGTGGGGTTCACCCCTCCACTTT.

The chain has TRBV6-1 and TRBJ1-5, with TRBD1 matching 7 bases. The germline V gene has CDR1 MNHNS and CDR2 SASEGT. V dropped 8 bases and J dropped 0; count of bases not matched to a gene: 7. CDR3 length: 15 residues. The CDR3 sequence is CASYTRTGSNQPQHF. Here the CDR3 DNA reads TGTGCCAGCTATACGAGGACAGGTAGCAATCAGCCCCAGCATTTT.

The V call is TRBV7-8, the J call TRBJ2-7; TRBD1 agrees at 9 bases. The CDR3 spans 16 residues. The V gene end was trimmed by 5 bases and the J gene end by 3 bases; junction bases not matched to a gene: 11. Germline CDR1 reads SGHVS; CDR2 reads FQNEAQ. CDR3 sequence reads: CASSLRWTGAIYEQYF. The CDR3 nucleotides read TGTGCCAGCAGCCTTAGATGGACAGGGGCAATCTACGAGCAGTACTTC.

J is TRBJ1-1 and V is TRBV7-9, with D hard to call. Germline assignment: CDR1 SEHNR and CDR2 FQNEAQ (reference sequence). The CDR3 length is 15 residues. The V end lost 5 bases, the J end lost 1 base, and 14 bases lay between the germline ends. CDR3 in DNA: TGTGCCAGCAGCCTCACGGGCCAGGCGAACACTGAAGCTTTCTTT. Amino acid sequence: CASSLTGQANTEAFF.

The chain carries TRBV7-3 and TRBJ2-1, with TRBD2 matching 7 bases. The CDR3 covers 17 residues. The V gene's germline CDR1 is SGHTA and CDR2 FQGTGA. V was pared by 5 bases and J by 3 bases, with 13 bases of the junction left unmatched. The CDR3 DNA is TGTGCCAGCAGCCCAGCGGTGGGTCGGGGGGTCTACAATGAGCAGTTCTTC. It is translated as CASSPAVGRGVYNEQFF.

The chain is built from TRBV15 and TRBJ2-7; the D is unclear. Trimming removed 0 bases from V and 0 bases from J, with 9 bases in between. CDR1 and CDR2 from the germline V gene are LNHNV and YYDKDF (reference sequence). This CDR3 contains 15 residues. As DNA, the CDR3 is TGTGCCACCAGCAGAGATCTAGTGAGCTCCTACGAGCAGTACTTC. The encoded protein is CATSRDLVSSYEQYF.

The chain recombines TRBV2 with TRBJ1-4, with 11 bases aligning to TRBD1. CDR3 length: 14 residues. Looked up from germline, CDR1 is SNHLY and CDR2 is FYNNEI. The junction had 4 bases not matched to a gene; V was cut back by 3 bases and J by 10 bases. The CDR3 region is CASSEGTGGGKLFF. CDR3 nucleotide sequence: TGTGCCAGCAGTGAGGGGACAGGGGGTGGAAAACTGTTTTTT.

The chain links TRBV6-1 to TRBJ1-5; the D gene is possibly TRBD1 (6 bases). The CDR3 has 13 residues. The germline gives CDR1 MNHNS, CDR2 SASEGT. V shed 10 bases and J shed 1 base, with 11 bases lying between them. The CDR3 here is CATAGASNQPQHF. CDR3 nucleotide sequence: TGTGCCACCGCGGGGGCCAGCAATCAGCCCCAGCATTTT.

In DNA, the CDR3 is TGTGCCAGCAGCTTAGTGCAGGGAGGGTACGAGCAGTACTTC. Translation: CASSLVQGGYEQYF. This chain connects TRBV7-2 to TRBJ2-7, with TRBD2 matching over 7 bases. The CDR3 loop spans 14 amino acids. Germline V gene data show CDR1 as SGHTA and CDR2 as FQGNSA. Trimming cost V 1 base and J 4 bases; bases outside gene matches: 4.

The rearrangement links TRBV15 to TRBJ1-2; 7 positions match TRBD1. With V trimmed by 3 bases and J by 8 bases, 15 bases remained unmatched. This CDR3 spans 16 amino acids. Germline CDR1 and CDR2: LNHNV and YYDKDF (reference sequence). The CDR3 here is CATSRAPTGEGKGYTF. The CDR3 nucleotides are TGTGCCACCAGCAGGGCGCCCACAGGGGAGGGGAAAGGCTACACCTTC.

This rearrangement joins TRBV7-2 to TRBJ2-5; D possibly uses TRBD1 or TRBD2 (6 bases each). The CDR3 covers 15 residues. CDR1 is SGHTA and CDR2 is FQGNSA in the germline V gene. With 5 bases removed from V and 1 base from J, the gap between germline ends came to 14 bases. CDR3 DNA sequence: TGTGCCAGCAGCCCCCGCCGGGGGCCCCAAGAGACCCAGTACTTC. Translation: CASSPRRGPQETQYF.